This T cell receptor (beta chain) was sequenced during a study of a mutant IDH1 vaccine in newly diagnosed glioma. This clone is termed medium-sized. Its cognate antigen is unknown. The germline V gene has CDR1 WNHNN and CDR2 SYGVQD (reference sequence). The CDR3 sequence is 14 residues long. Trimming pared 0 bases from V and 9 bases from J, leaving 12 bases between. Measured with immunoSEQ multiplex PCR; TCRdb has only the in-frame clones, and not every one. The table records about 31,000 clones, around 80% of them present only once. Time point: week 11, during vaccination. With topical imiquimod, each dose of the vaccine consisted of 300 ug of mutant IDH1 20-mer peptide.

The receptor was isolated from a man between 25 and 39 years old with glioma. Here the sequenced sample was PBMCs, taken from a glioma patient whose treatment included an IDH1 peptide vaccine. This chain uses TRBV10-1 with TRBJ1-5; D remains ambiguous. The CDR3 is CASSESWNSGPQHF. The CDR3 region has the DNA TGCGCCAGCAGTGAGTCTTGGAATTCCGGGCCCCAGCATTTT.